Listed below are T cell receptor beta chains from one sample, sequenced in a study of CD4 T cells in relation to SARS-CoV-2 and coronaviruses. Their cognate antigens are unknown. Sequenced by immunoSEQ multiplex PCR; TCRdb stores in-frame clones only, minus some. The repertoire includes 38,000 or so clones, over 60% of them detected once, and 20% sits in the top ten. Material for sequencing was memory CD4+ T cells from PBMCs, cultured in vitro. Every receptor here comes from an adult with COVID-19. CDR3s include the opening cysteine and the closing phenylalanine or tryptophan. D genes are given only for firm matches. Expanded clones are given a class, and other clones once, few, many or no size at all.

j_call: TRBJ2-1
clone_size: .
d_call: TRBD2
v_call: TRBV28
cdr3_nt: TGTGCCAGCAGTCCGATGGGGACTAGCGGGATCGATGAGCAGTTCTTC
cdr3_aa: CASSPMGTSGIDEQFF

j_call: TRBJ2-7
clone_size: .
d_call: .
v_call: TRBV7-3
cdr3_nt: TGTGCCAGCAGCCTATTAGGAGTCGGCTACGAGCAGTACTTC
cdr3_aa: CASSLLGVGYEQYF

j_call: TRBJ2-2
clone_size: .
d_call: TRBD2
v_call: TRBV5-4
cdr3_nt: TGTGCCAGCAGCTTCGGGGGGAGGCTCGGTGGCGGGGAGCTGTTTTTT
cdr3_aa: CASSFGGRLGGGELFF

j_call: TRBJ2-7
clone_size: .
d_call: TRBD2
v_call: TRBV10-3
cdr3_nt: TGTGCCACCCTCCAAGCGGGAAACTACGAGCAGTACTTC
cdr3_aa: CATLQAGNYEQYF

j_call: TRBJ2-1
clone_size: .
d_call: .
v_call: TRBV28
cdr3_nt: TGTGCCAGCACCCCGCAGGACGGTCTCCTCGACAATGAGCAGTTCTTC
cdr3_aa: CASTPQDGLLDNEQFF

j_call: TRBJ1-1
clone_size: .
d_call: .
v_call: TRBV27
cdr3_nt: TGTGCCAGCAGTTTATCCAGGGGCACTGAAGCTTTCTTT
cdr3_aa: CASSLSRGTEAFF

j_call: TRBJ2-2
clone_size: .
d_call: TRBD2
v_call: TRBV3-1/TRBV3-2
cdr3_nt: TGTGCCAGCAGCCAAGAGAGCTCTGCGGGAGGGCCCGGGGAGCTGTTTTTT
cdr3_aa: CASSQESSAGGPGELFF

j_call: TRBJ2-7
clone_size: .
d_call: .
v_call: TRBV21-1
cdr3_nt: TGTGCCAGCAGCAGCCCTGCCCGAGACCCGTACGAGCAGTACTTC
cdr3_aa: CASSSPARDPYEQYF

j_call: TRBJ1-6
clone_size: .
d_call: TRBD1
v_call: TRBV27
cdr3_nt: TGTGCCAGCAGGGTGACAGGGGGTGAGTCACCCCTCCACTTT
cdr3_aa: CASRVTGGESPLHF

j_call: TRBJ1-2
clone_size: .
d_call: .
v_call: TRBV5-1
cdr3_nt: TGCGCCAGCAGTGACCCCGGGGGACATCTGGGCTACACCTTC
cdr3_aa: CASSDPGGHLGYTF

j_call: TRBJ1-5
clone_size: once
d_call: .
v_call: TRBV28
cdr3_nt: TGTGCCAGCAGTCCAGGGAGAGGCAATCAGCCCCAGCATTTT
cdr3_aa: CASSPGRGNQPQHF

j_call: TRBJ2-7
clone_size: .
d_call: TRBD2
v_call: TRBV28
cdr3_nt: TGTGCCAGCAGTCCAATAAGAGGTAGCGGGAGAGGGGGCGAGCAGTACTTC
cdr3_aa: CASSPIRGSGRGGEQYF

j_call: TRBJ2-5
clone_size: .
d_call: .
v_call: TRBV28
cdr3_nt: TGTGCCAGCAGTCTGATAAAGGGGCTACTAGAGACCCAGTACTTC
cdr3_aa: CASSLIKGLLETQYF

j_call: TRBJ1-2
clone_size: .
d_call: .
v_call: TRBV18
cdr3_nt: TGTGCCAGCTCACCTACAGGGCAGGGTCACTATGGCTACACCTTC
cdr3_aa: CASSPTGQGHYGYTF

j_call: TRBJ2-7
clone_size: .
d_call: .
v_call: TRBV2
cdr3_nt: TGTGCCAGCAGTGAAGACTTATCCTACGAGCAGTACTTC
cdr3_aa: CASSEDLSYEQYF

j_call: TRBJ1-4
clone_size: .
d_call: TRBD1
v_call: TRBV5-5
cdr3_nt: TGTGCCAGCAGCCCCCGGGACAGGGGTAATGAAAAACTGTTTTTT
cdr3_aa: CASSPRDRGNEKLFF

j_call: TRBJ2-7
clone_size: .
d_call: .
v_call: TRBV6-6
cdr3_nt: TGTGCCAGCATCCCGGACGGCTATAGCTACGAGCAGTACTTC
cdr3_aa: CASIPDGYSYEQYF

j_call: TRBJ2-1
clone_size: .
d_call: TRBD2
v_call: TRBV9
cdr3_nt: TGTGCCAGCAGCGTAGCGGGCGGGAGGGTTTACAATGAGCAGTTCTTC
cdr3_aa: CASSVAGGRVYNEQFF

j_call: TRBJ1-2
clone_size: .
d_call: .
v_call: TRBV11-2
cdr3_nt: TGTGCCAGCAGCTTAGAGGCTTTACAGGGAACGGGCTACACCTTC
cdr3_aa: CASSLEALQGTGYTF

j_call: TRBJ2-5
clone_size: .
d_call: .
v_call: TRBV4-1
cdr3_nt: TGCGCCAGCAGCCAAGATACGATCCAAGAGACCCAGTACTTC
cdr3_aa: CASSQDTIQETQYF

j_call: TRBJ2-5
clone_size: .
d_call: TRBD1
v_call: TRBV27
cdr3_nt: TGTGCCAGCTCGGACAGGGCAGAGACCCAGTACTTC
cdr3_aa: CASSDRAETQYF

j_call: TRBJ2-1
clone_size: few
d_call: TRBD2
v_call: TRBV4-1
cdr3_nt: TGCGCCAGCAGCCAAGGCCGCGACGGACTAGCTGCATACAATGAGCAGTTCTTC
cdr3_aa: CASSQGRDGLAAYNEQFF

j_call: TRBJ2-5
clone_size: once
d_call: .
v_call: TRBV28
cdr3_nt: TGTGCCAGCAGTTTACCTGGGACATCGGGAAAGACCCAGTACTTC
cdr3_aa: CASSLPGTSGKTQYF

j_call: TRBJ2-7
clone_size: .
d_call: .
v_call: TRBV5-4
cdr3_nt: TGTGCCAGCAGCTTGGGGGGGGTAGGTTACGAGCAGTACTTC
cdr3_aa: CASSLGGVGYEQYF

j_call: TRBJ1-1
clone_size: .
d_call: .
v_call: TRBV28
cdr3_nt: TGTGCCAGCAGGAAAACGGGGGGGATGTTCACTGAAGCTTTCTTT
cdr3_aa: CASRKTGGMFTEAFF

j_call: TRBJ1-1
clone_size: .
d_call: .
v_call: TRBV5-1
cdr3_nt: TGCGCCAGCAGCGGGGTAGGGGCAGGGCCCACTGAAGCTTTCTTT
cdr3_aa: CASSGVGAGPTEAFF

j_call: TRBJ1-6
clone_size: once
d_call: .
v_call: TRBV21-1
cdr3_nt: TGTGCCAGCAGCAAAAGAGATACCGGGAATAATTCACCCCTCCACTTT
cdr3_aa: CASSKRDTGNNSPLHF

j_call: TRBJ2-1
clone_size: .
d_call: TRBD2
v_call: TRBV2
cdr3_nt: TGTGCCAGCAGGAGACTAGCGCCCTTAGAGTTCTTC
cdr3_aa: CASRRLAPLEFF

j_call: TRBJ2-3
clone_size: .
d_call: TRBD2
v_call: TRBV2
cdr3_nt: TGTGCCAGCAGTGCGTTACTAGCGGGAGCGGATACGCAGTATTTT
cdr3_aa: CASSALLAGADTQYF

j_call: TRBJ2-2
clone_size: .
d_call: TRBD2
v_call: TRBV7-7
cdr3_nt: TGTGCCAGCAGCTTAGATTGGACTAGCGGGAGTACCGGGGAGCTGTTTTTT
cdr3_aa: CASSLDWTSGSTGELFF

j_call: TRBJ2-1
clone_size: .
d_call: .
v_call: TRBV21-1
cdr3_nt: TGTGCCAGTAGGGGCCGATTCCCCCGATACAATGAGCAGTTCTTC
cdr3_aa: CASRGRFPRYNEQFF

j_call: TRBJ2-5
clone_size: .
d_call: .
v_call: TRBV5-1
cdr3_nt: TGCGCCAGCAGGATCCGGACAGAAGAAGAGACCCAGTACTTC
cdr3_aa: CASRIRTEEETQYF

j_call: TRBJ2-2
clone_size: .
d_call: .
v_call: TRBV19
cdr3_nt: TGTGCCAGTGGGGGGAACACCGGGGAGCTGTTTTTT
cdr3_aa: CASGGNTGELFF

j_call: TRBJ2-3
clone_size: .
d_call: .
v_call: TRBV7-8
cdr3_nt: TGTGCCAGCAGCTTCGGGGGAAGCACAGATACGCAGTATTTT
cdr3_aa: CASSFGGSTDTQYF

j_call: TRBJ1-5
clone_size: .
d_call: .
v_call: TRBV24-1
cdr3_nt: TGTGCCACCAGTGATCCGACAGCCGCTAATCAGCCCCAGCATTTT
cdr3_aa: CATSDPTAANQPQHF

j_call: TRBJ2-7
clone_size: .
d_call: TRBD2
v_call: TRBV19
cdr3_nt: TGTGCCAGTAGTAGACTAGCGGGAGTCGAGCAGTACTTC
cdr3_aa: CASSRLAGVEQYF

j_call: TRBJ2-5
clone_size: .
d_call: .
v_call: TRBV2
cdr3_nt: TGTGCCAGCAGCCGGGGGAGAGCCCAAGAGACCCAGTACTTC
cdr3_aa: CASSRGRAQETQYF

j_call: TRBJ2-3
clone_size: .
d_call: .
v_call: TRBV7-3
cdr3_nt: TGTGCCAGCAGCTTAGGGCCCACAGATACGCAGTATTTT
cdr3_aa: CASSLGPTDTQYF

j_call: TRBJ2-3
clone_size: .
d_call: TRBD2
v_call: TRBV7-2
cdr3_nt: TGTGCCAGCAGCCCTCGACTAGCGGTAATCAGCACAGATACGCAGTATTTT
cdr3_aa: CASSPRLAVISTDTQYF

j_call: TRBJ2-7
clone_size: .
d_call: .
v_call: TRBV10-3
cdr3_nt: TGTGCCATCAGTGAGACCGGGAGTGAGCAGTACTTC
cdr3_aa: CAISETGSEQYF

j_call: TRBJ2-1
clone_size: once
d_call: TRBD2
v_call: TRBV4-3
cdr3_nt: TGCGCCAGCAGCCAAGAAACGGGAGGTGAGCAGTTCTTC
cdr3_aa: CASSQETGGEQFF

j_call: TRBJ2-3
clone_size: .
d_call: .
v_call: TRBV5-4
cdr3_nt: TGTGCCAGCTGCTTCTCGGACAGTGGCCCAGATACGCAGTATTTT
cdr3_aa: CASCFSDSGPDTQYF

j_call: TRBJ1-1
clone_size: .
d_call: .
v_call: TRBV28
cdr3_nt: TGTGCCAGCAGTTTATACGCCGCCTCTTCAGCTTTCTTT
cdr3_aa: CASSLYAASSAFF

j_call: TRBJ2-5
clone_size: .
d_call: .
v_call: TRBV3-1/TRBV3-2
cdr3_nt: TGTGCCAGCAGCCAAGGTCAGCATGTACAGGGTGGCGAGACCCAGTACTTC
cdr3_aa: CASSQGQHVQGGETQYF

j_call: TRBJ2-7
clone_size: .
d_call: TRBD2
v_call: TRBV30
cdr3_nt: TGTGCCTGGAATAGAGGCCGGGAGGGCTACGAGCAGTACTTC
cdr3_aa: CAWNRGREGYEQYF

j_call: TRBJ1-6
clone_size: once
d_call: TRBD1
v_call: TRBV3-1/TRBV3-2
cdr3_nt: TGTGCCAGCAGCCGGACAGGGGGGTCACCCCTCCACTTT
cdr3_aa: CASSRTGGSPLHF

j_call: TRBJ2-7
clone_size: few
d_call: TRBD1
v_call: TRBV6-5
cdr3_nt: TGTGCCAGCACTTCCCGGACAGGCGACTACGAGCAGTACTTC
cdr3_aa: CASTSRTGDYEQYF

j_call: TRBJ2-3
clone_size: .
d_call: TRBD2
v_call: TRBV27
cdr3_nt: TGTGCCAGCAGTCTAGGGACTAGCGGGAAGCCGCCGCAGTATTTT
cdr3_aa: CASSLGTSGKPPQYF

j_call: TRBJ2-2
clone_size: few
d_call: TRBD2
v_call: TRBV7-7
cdr3_nt: TGTGCCAGCAGCTGGACGAGGGCTAGCGGTAACACCGGGGAGCTGTTTTTT
cdr3_aa: CASSWTRASGNTGELFF

j_call: TRBJ2-7
clone_size: few
d_call: .
v_call: TRBV13
cdr3_nt: TGTGCCAGCAGCTCTCCGACAGCCTACGAGCAGTACTTC
cdr3_aa: CASSSPTAYEQYF

j_call: TRBJ2-1
clone_size: .
d_call: TRBD2
v_call: TRBV6-5
cdr3_nt: TGTGCCAGCAGTTACAGCGGGAGGGCCTCCTACAATGAGCAGTTCTTC
cdr3_aa: CASSYSGRASYNEQFF

j_call: TRBJ2-7
clone_size: .
d_call: .
v_call: TRBV28
cdr3_nt: TGTGCCAGCAGGACAGGCATTAACTACGAGCAGTACTTC
cdr3_aa: CASRTGINYEQYF

j_call: TRBJ2-3
clone_size: .
d_call: .
v_call: TRBV9
cdr3_nt: TGTGCCAGCAGCCGGGACCAGATCACAGATACGCAGTATTTT
cdr3_aa: CASSRDQITDTQYF

j_call: TRBJ2-7
clone_size: .
d_call: TRBD1
v_call: TRBV5-6
cdr3_nt: TGTGCCAGCAGCTTAACAGGGGACCCCTACGAGCAGTACTTC
cdr3_aa: CASSLTGDPYEQYF

j_call: TRBJ2-7
clone_size: .
d_call: .
v_call: TRBV2
cdr3_nt: TGTGCCAGCAGTAGGACACTCTACGAGCAGTACTTC
cdr3_aa: CASSRTLYEQYF

j_call: TRBJ2-2
clone_size: .
d_call: .
v_call: TRBV6-2/TRBV6-3
cdr3_nt: TGTGCCAGCAGTTCCTCAGAATCCGGGGAGCTGTTTTTT
cdr3_aa: CASSSSESGELFF

j_call: TRBJ2-1
clone_size: .
d_call: .
v_call: TRBV28
cdr3_nt: TGTGCCAGCAGTCCCAGATACAATGAGCAGTTCTTC
cdr3_aa: CASSPRYNEQFF

j_call: TRBJ2-3
clone_size: .
d_call: .
v_call: TRBV10-3
cdr3_nt: TGTGCCATCAGTGAGTCGGAGCGGAGCAGGTGGGGCACAGATACGCAGTATTTT
cdr3_aa: CAISESERSRWGTDTQYF